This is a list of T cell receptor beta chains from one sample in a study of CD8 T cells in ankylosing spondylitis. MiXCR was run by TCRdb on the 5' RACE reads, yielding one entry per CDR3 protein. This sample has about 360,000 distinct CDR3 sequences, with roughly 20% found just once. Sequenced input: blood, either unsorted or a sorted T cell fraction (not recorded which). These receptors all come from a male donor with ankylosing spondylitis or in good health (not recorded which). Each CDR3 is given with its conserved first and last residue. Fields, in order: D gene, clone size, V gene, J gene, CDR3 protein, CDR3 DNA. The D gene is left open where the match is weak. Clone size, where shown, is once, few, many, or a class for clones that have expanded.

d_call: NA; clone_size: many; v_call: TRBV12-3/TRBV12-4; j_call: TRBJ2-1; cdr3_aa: CASTPGSSSYNEQFF; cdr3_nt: TGTGCCAGCACCCCAGGGAGCAGCTCCTACAATGAGCAGTTCTTC
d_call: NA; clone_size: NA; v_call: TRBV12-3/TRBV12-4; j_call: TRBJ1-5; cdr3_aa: CASRQGYSNQPQHF; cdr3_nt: TGTGCCAGCAGACAGGGTTATAGCAATCAGCCCCAGCATTTT
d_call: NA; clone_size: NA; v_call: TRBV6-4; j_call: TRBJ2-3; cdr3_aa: CASSDTGGTDTQYF; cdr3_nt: TGTGCCAGCAGTGATACTGGCGGCACAGATACGCAGTATTTT
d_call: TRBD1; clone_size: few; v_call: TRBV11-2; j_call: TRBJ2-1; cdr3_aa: CASSTSGQGFNNEQFF; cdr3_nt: TGTGCCAGCAGCACCTCCGGACAGGGTTTCAACAATGAGCAGTTCTTC
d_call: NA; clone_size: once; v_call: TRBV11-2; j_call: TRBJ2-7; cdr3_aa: CASSLWQDEQYF; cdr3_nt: TGTGCCAGCAGCTTATGGCAGGACGAGCAGTACTTC
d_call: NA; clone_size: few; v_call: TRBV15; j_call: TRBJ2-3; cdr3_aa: CATSRDLAVATDTQYF; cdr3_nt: TGTGCCACCAGCAGAGATTTGGCAGTTGCCACAGATACGCAGTATTTT
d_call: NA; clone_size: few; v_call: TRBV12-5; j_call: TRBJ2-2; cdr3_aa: CASGFEVRLSVAGELFF; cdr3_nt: TGTGCTAGTGGTTTTGAGGTTCGGCTCTCGGTGGCCGGGGAGCTGTTTTTT
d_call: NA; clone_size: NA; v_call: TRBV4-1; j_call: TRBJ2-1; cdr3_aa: CASSQVPNEQFF; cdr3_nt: TGCGCCAGCAGCCAGGTTCCCAATGAGCAGTTCTTC
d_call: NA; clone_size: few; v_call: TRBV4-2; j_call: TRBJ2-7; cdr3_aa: CASSHDRTSRERNEQYF; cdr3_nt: TGTGCCAGCAGCCACGACCGGACGTCCAGGGAACGTAACGAGCAGTACTTC
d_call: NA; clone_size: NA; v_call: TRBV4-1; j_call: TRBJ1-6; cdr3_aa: CASSQAQGNSPLHF; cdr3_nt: TGCGCCAGCAGCCAAGCCCAGGGAAATTCACCCCTCCACTTT
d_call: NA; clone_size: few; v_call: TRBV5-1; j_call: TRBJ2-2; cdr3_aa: CASSLSSTGANDGELFF; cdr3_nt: TGCGCCAGCAGCCTTTCCTCCACGGGGGCGAATGACGGGGAGCTGTTTTTT
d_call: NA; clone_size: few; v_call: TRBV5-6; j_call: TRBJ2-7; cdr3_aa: CASSLGWSSQRATYEQYF; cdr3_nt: TGTGCCAGCAGCTTGGGATGGTCCTCTCAAAGGGCCACCTACGAGCAGTACTTC
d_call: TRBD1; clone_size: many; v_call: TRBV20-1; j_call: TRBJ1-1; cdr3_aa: CSASEPGQGYNGEAFF; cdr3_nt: TGCAGTGCTAGTGAGCCGGGACAGGGATATAATGGTGAAGCTTTCTTT
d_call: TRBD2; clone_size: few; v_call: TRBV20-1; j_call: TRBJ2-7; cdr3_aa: CSARLIGAGGPKPDFGKEQYF; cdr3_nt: TGCAGTGCTAGACTTATCGGAGCGGGGGGGCCGAAACCTGACTTTGGAAAAGAGCAGTACTTC
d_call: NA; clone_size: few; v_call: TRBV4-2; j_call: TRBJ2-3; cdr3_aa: CASSQGQGGADTQYF; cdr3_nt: TGTGCCAGCAGCCAAGGTCAGGGTGGCGCAGATACGCAGTATTTT
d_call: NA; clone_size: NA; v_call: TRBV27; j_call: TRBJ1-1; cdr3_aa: CASSSPYMNTEAFF; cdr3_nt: TGTGCCAGCAGTTCACCGTACATGAACACTGAAGCTTTCTTT
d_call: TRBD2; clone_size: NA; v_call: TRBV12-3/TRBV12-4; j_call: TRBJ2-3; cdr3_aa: CASSPQRGASTDTQYF; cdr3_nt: TGTGCCAGCAGTCCCCAGCGGGGGGCGAGCACAGATACGCAGTATTTT
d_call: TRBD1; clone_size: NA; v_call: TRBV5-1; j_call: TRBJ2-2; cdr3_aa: CASSSGQGATGELFF; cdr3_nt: TGCGCCAGCAGCTCAGGACAGGGGGCCACCGGGGAGCTGTTTTTT
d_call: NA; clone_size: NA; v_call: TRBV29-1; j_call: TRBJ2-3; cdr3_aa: CSVEGVGSTDTQYF; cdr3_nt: TGCAGCGTTGAGGGGGTGGGCTCCACAGATACGCAGTATTTT
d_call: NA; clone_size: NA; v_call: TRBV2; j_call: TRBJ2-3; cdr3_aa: CACSLPQVVSSTDTQYF; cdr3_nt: TGTGCCTGCAGTTTACCGCAGGTGGTGTCTAGCACAGATACGCAGTATTTT
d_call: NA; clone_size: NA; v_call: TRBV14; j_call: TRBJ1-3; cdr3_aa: CASSHRGRGNTIYF; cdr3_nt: TGTGCCAGCAGCCATCGAGGGAGGGGAAACACCATATATTTT
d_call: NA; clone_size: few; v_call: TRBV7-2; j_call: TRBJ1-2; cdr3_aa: CASSLVPGSNYGYTF; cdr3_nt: TGTGCCAGCAGCTTGGTTCCGGGTTCTAACTATGGCTACACCTTC
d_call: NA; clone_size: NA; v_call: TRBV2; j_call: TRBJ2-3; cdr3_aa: CASSPPRRTDTQYF; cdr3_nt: TGTGCCAGCAGTCCCCCACGACGCACAGATACGCAGTATTTT
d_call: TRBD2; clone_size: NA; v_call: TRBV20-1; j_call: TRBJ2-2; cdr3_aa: CSARGSGRGDAGELFF; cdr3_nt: TGCAGTGCTAGAGGCTCCGGCCGGGGGGACGCCGGGGAGCTGTTTTTT
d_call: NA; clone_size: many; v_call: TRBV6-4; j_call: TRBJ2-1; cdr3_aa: CASSDSVSSYNEQFF; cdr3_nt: TGTGCCAGCAGTGACTCTGTGAGCTCCTACAATGAGCAGTTCTTC
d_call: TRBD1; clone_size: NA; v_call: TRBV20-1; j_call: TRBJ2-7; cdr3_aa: CSARGGDRAYEQYF; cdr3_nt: TGCAGTGCTAGAGGCGGAGACAGGGCCTACGAGCAGTACTTC
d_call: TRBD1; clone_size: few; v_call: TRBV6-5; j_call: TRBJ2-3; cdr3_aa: CASSYSPGGTDTQYF; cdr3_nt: TGTGCCAGCAGTTACTCCCCAGGGGGAACAGATACGCAGTATTTT
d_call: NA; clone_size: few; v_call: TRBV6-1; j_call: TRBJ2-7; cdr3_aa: CASGSDGPLYEQYF; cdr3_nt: TGTGCCAGCGGATCGGACGGTCCCCTCTACGAGCAGTACTTC
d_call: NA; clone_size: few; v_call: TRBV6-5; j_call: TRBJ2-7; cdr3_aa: CASSLTVPGYEQYF; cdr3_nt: TGTGCCAGCAGTTTAACCGTCCCCGGGTACGAGCAGTACTTC
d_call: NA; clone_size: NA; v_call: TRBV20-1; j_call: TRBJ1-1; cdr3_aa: CSAHDGRNTEAFF; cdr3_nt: TGCAGTGCTCATGACGGGCGGAACACTGAAGCTTTCTTT
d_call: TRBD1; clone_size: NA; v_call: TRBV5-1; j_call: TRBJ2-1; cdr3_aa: CASSLDGTGGVGDEQFF; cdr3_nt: TGCGCCAGCAGCTTGGACGGGACAGGGGGGGTCGGTGATGAGCAGTTCTTC
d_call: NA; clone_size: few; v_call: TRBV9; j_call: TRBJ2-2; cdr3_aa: CASSEGAVITGELFF; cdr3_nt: TGTGCCAGCAGCGAAGGGGCAGTAATTACCGGGGAGCTGTTTTTT
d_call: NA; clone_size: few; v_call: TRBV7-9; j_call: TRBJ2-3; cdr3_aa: CASSLGGQGADTQYF; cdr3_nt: TGTGCCAGCAGCTTAGGAGGGCAGGGTGCAGATACGCAGTATTTT
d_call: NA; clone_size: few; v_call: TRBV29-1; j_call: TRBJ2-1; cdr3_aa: CSARGRLQDYNEQFF; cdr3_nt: TGCAGCGCGAGGGGTCGTCTCCAAGACTACAATGAGCAGTTCTTC
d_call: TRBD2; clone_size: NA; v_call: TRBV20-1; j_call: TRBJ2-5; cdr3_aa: CSARGLAGRAVETQYF; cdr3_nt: TGCAGTGCTAGAGGGCTAGCGGGGAGGGCGGTGGAGACCCAGTACTTC
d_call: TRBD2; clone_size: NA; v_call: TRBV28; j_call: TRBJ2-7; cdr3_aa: CASSAPLSGGAYEQYF; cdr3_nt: TGTGCCAGCAGTGCCCCTCTTAGCGGGGGGGCCTACGAGCAGTACTTC
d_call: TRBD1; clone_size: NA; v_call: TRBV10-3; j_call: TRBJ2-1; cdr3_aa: CAISAEWKGANEQFF; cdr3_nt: TGTGCCATCAGCGCTGAGTGGAAGGGGGCCAATGAGCAGTTCTTC
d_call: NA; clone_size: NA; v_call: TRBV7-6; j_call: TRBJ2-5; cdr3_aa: CASSLVGRETQYF; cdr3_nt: TGTGCCAGCAGCTTAGTAGGACGGGAGACCCAGTACTTC